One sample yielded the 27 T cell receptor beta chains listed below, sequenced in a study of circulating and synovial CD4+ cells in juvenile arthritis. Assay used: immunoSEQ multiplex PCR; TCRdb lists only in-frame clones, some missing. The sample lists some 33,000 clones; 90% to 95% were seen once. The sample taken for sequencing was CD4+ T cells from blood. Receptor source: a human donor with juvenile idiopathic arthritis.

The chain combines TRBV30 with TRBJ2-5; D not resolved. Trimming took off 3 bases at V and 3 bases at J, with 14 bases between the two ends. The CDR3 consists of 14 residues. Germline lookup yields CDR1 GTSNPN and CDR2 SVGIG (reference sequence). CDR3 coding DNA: TGTGCCTGGAGAAATGTCCAGGTGGAAGAGACCCAGTACTTC. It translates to CAWRNVQVEETQYF.

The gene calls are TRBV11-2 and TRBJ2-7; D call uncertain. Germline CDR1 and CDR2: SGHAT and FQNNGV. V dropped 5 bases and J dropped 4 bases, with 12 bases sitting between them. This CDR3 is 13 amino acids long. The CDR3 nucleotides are TGTGCCAGCAGCACACCACCCTCGTACGAGCAGTACTTC. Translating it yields CASSTPPSYEQYF. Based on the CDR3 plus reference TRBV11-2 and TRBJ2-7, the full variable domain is EAGVAQSPRYKIIEKRQSVAFWCNPISGHATLYWYQQILGQGPKLLIQFQNNGVVDDSQLPKDRFSAERLKGVDSTLKIQPAKLEDSAVYLCASSTPPSYEQYFGPGTRLTVT.

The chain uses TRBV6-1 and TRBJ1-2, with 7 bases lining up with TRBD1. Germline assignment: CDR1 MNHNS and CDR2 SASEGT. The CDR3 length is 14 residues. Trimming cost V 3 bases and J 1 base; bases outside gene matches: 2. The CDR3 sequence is CASSDRGVNYGYTF. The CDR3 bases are TGTGCCAGCAGTGACAGGGGGGTTAACTATGGCTACACCTTC.

The CDR3 bases are TGTGCCAGCAGCGTAGCTACAGGAGGGCGAGAAAAACTGTTTTTT. It translates to CASSVATGGREKLFF. The V and J genes are TRBV9 and TRBJ1-4; D might be TRBD1 (5 bases). With 0 bases removed from V and 8 bases from J, the gap between germline ends came to 14 bases. From germline, CDR1 is SGDLS and CDR2 YYNGEE. The CDR3 sequence is 15 residues long.

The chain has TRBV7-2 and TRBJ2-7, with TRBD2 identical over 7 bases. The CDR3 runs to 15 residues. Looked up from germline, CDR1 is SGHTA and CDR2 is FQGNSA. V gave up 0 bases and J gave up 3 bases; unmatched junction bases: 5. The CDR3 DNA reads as TGTGCCAGCAGCTTAGCAGTCTGGGGGGGCTACGAGCAGTACTTC. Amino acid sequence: CASSLAVWGGYEQYF. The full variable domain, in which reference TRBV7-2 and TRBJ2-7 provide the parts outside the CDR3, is GAGVSQSPSNKVTEKGKDVELRCDPISGHTALYWYRQSLGQGLEFLIYFQGNSAPDKSGLPSDRFSAERTGGSVSTLTIQRTQQEDSAVYLCASSLAVWGGYEQYFGPGTRLTVT.

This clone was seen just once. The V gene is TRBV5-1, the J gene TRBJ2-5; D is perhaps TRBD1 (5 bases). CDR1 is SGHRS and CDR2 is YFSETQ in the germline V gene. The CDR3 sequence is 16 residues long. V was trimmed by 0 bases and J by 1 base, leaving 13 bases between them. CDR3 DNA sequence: TGCGCCAGCAGCTTGGTGGGGCGACTCACCCAAGAGACCCAGTACTTC. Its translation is CASSLVGRLTQETQYF.

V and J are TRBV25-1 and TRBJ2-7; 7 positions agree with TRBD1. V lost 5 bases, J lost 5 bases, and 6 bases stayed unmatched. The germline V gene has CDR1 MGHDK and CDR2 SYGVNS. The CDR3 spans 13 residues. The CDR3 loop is CASSPVGQDEQYF. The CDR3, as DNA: TGTGCCAGCAGTCCGGTCGGACAGGACGAGCAGTACTTC.

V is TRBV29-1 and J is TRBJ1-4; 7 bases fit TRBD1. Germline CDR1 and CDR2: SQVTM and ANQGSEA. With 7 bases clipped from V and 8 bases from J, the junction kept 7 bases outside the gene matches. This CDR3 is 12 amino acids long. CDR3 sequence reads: CSGKGTAEKLFF. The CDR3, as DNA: TGCAGCGGTAAGGGGACAGCCGAAAAACTGTTTTTT. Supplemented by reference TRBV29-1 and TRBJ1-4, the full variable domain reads SAVISQKPSRDICQRGTSLTIQCQVDSQVTMMFWYRQQPGQSLTLIATANQGSEATYESGFVIDKFPISRPNLTFSTLTVSNMSPEDSSIYLCSGKGTAEKLFFGSGTQLSVL.

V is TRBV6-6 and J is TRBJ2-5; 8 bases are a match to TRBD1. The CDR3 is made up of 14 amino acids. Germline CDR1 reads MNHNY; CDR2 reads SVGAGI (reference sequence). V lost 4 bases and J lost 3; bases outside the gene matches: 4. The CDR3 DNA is TGTGCCAGCAGTTCTGAGGACAGGGAAGAGACCCAGTACTTC. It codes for CASSSEDREETQYF.

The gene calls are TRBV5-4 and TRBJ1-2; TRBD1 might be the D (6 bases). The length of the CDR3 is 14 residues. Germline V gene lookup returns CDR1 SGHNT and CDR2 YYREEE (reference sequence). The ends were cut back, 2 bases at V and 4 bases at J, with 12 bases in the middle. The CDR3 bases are TGTGCCAGCAGCTTCTCAGGGGTAGGCTATGGCTACACCTTC. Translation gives CASSFSGVGYGYTF.

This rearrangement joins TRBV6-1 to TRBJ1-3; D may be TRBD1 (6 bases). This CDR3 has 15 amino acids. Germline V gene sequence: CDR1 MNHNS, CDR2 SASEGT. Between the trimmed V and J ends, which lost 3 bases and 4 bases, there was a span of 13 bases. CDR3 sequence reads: CASSESQGIGNTIYF. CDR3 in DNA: TGTGCCAGCAGTGAGAGTCAGGGGATCGGAAACACCATATATTTT.

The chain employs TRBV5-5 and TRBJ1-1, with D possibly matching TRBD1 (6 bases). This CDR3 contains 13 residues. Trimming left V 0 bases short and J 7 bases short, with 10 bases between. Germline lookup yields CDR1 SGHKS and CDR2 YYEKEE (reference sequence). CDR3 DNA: TGTGCCAGCAGCTTGGCAGGGGACATTGAAGCTTTCTTT. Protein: CASSLAGDIEAFF.

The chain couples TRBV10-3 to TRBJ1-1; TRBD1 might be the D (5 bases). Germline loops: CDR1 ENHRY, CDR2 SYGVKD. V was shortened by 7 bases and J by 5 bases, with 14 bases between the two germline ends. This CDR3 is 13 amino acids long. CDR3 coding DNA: TGTGCCATCAATCCGGGGGGGTGGACTGAAGCTTTCTTT. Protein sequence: CAINPGGWTEAFF.

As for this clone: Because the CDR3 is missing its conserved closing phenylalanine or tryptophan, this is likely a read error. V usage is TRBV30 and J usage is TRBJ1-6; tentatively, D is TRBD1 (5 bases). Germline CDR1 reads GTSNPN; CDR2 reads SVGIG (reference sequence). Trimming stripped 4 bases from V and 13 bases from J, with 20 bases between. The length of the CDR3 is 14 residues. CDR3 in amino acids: CAWKVGQGGSPLHL. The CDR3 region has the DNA TGTGCCTGGAAGGTCGGGCAGGGAGGATCCCCCCTCCACCTT.

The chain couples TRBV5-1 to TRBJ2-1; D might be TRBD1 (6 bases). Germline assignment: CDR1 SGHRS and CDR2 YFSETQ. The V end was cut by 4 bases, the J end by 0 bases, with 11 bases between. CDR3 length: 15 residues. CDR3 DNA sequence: TGCGCCAGCAGCCCGAGGGGGAGCTCCTACAATGAGCAGTTCTTC. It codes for CASSPRGSSYNEQFF.

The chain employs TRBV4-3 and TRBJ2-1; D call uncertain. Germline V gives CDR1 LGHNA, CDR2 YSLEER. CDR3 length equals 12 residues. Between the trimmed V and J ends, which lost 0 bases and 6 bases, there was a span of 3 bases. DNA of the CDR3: TGCGCCAGCAGCCAAGATATCAATGAGCAGTTCTTC. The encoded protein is CASSQDINEQFF.

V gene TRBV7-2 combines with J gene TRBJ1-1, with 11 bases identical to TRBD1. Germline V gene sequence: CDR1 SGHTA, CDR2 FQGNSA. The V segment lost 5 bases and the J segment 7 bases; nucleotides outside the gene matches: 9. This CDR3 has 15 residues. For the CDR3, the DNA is TGTGCCAGCAGCCCTAGGACAGGGGGCGCCTATGAAGCTTTCTTT. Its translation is CASSPRTGGAYEAFF.

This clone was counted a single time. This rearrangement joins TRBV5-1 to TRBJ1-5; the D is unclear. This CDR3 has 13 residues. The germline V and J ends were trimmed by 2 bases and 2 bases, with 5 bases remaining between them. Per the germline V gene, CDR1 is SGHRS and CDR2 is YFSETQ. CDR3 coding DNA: TGCGCCAGCAGCTTAATAGGCAATCAGCCCCAGCATTTT. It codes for CASSLIGNQPQHF.

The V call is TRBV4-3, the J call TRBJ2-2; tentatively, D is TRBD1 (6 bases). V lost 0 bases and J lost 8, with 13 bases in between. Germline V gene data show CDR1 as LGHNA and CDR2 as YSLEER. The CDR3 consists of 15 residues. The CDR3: CASSQEFQGLGELFF. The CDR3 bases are TGCGCCAGCAGCCAAGAATTTCAGGGGTTAGGGGAGCTGTTTTTT.

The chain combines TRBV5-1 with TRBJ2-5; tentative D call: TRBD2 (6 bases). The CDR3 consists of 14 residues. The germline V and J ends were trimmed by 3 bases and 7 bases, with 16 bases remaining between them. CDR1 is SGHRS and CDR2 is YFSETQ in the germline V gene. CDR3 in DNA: TGCGCCAGCAGCTCGGGCAGGGACGGGGGGACCCAGTACTTC. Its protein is CASSSGRDGGTQYF. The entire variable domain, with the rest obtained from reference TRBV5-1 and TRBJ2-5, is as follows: KAGVTQTPRYLIKTRGQQVTLSCSPISGHRSVSWYQQTPGQGLQFLFEYFSETQRNKGNFPGRFSGRQFSNSRSEMNVSTLELGDSALYLCASSSGRDGGTQYFGPGTRLLVL.

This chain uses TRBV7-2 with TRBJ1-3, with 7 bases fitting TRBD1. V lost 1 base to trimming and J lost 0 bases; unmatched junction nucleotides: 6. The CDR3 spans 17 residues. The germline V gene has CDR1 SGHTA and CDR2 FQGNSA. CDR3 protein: CASSLVQGLSSGNTIYF. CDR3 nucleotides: TGTGCCAGCAGCTTAGTACAGGGGCTAAGCTCTGGAAACACCATATATTTT.

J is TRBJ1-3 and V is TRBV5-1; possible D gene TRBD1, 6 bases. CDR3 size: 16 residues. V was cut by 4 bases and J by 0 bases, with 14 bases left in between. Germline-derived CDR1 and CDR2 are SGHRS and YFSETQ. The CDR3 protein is CASSPNARGSGNTIYF. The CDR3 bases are TGCGCCAGCAGCCCCAATGCCAGGGGCTCTGGAAACACCATATATTTT.

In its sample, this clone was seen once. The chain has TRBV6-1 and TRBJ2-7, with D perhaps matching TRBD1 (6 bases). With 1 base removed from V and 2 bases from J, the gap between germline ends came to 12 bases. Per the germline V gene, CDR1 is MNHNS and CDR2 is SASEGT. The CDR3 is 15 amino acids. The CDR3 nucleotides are TGTGCCAGCAGTGAAGGGGGCCAGGGGACCTACGAGCAGTACTTC. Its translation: CASSEGGQGTYEQYF.

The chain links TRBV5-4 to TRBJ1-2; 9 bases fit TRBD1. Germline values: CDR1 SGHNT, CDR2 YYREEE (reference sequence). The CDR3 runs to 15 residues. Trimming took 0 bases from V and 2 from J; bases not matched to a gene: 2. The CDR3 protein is CASSLVGTGNYGYTF. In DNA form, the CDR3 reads TGTGCCAGCAGCTTGGTAGGGACAGGGAACTATGGCTACACCTTC.

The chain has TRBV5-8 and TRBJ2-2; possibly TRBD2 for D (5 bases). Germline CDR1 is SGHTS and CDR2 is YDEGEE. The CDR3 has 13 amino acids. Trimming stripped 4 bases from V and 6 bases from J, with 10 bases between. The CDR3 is CASSIGKAGELFF. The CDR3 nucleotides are TGTGCCAGCAGCATCGGGAAGGCCGGGGAGCTGTTTTTT.

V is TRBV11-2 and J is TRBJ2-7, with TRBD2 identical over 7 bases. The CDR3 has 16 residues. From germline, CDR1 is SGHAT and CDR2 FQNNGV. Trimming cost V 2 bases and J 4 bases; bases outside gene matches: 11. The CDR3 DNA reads TGTGCCAGCAGCTTATCTGCGGGGGTCGATTATTACGAGCAGTACTTC. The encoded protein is CASSLSAGVDYYEQYF. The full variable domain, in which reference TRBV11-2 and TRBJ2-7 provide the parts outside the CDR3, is EAGVAQSPRYKIIEKRQSVAFWCNPISGHATLYWYQQILGQGPKLLIQFQNNGVVDDSQLPKDRFSAERLKGVDSTLKIQPAKLEDSAVYLCASSLSAGVDYYEQYFGPGTRLTVT.

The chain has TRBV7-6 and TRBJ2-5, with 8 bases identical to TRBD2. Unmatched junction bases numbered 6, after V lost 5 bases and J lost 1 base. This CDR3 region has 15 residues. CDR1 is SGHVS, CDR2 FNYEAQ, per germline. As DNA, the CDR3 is TGTGCCAGCAGCCTTTTCACTAGCGGCCAAGAGACCCAGTACTTC. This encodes CASSLFTSGQETQYF.